This TCR beta chain was recovered during a study of cytomegalovirus exposure and HLA in healthy donors (dated by TCRdb to about 2017). General notes on the study: An earlier analysis of roughly 630 of the donors reported 250 to 300 Gb of sequence data and 120 million or so unique TCR beta sequences from 150 million to 200 million T cells. An early release covering roughly 600 HLA-typed donors comprised approximately 300 gigabases of sequencing data and around 80 million unique TCR sequences. Among the roughly 390 genotyped donors, around 79% belonged to the genetic ancestry cluster associated with self-reported Caucasian donors. The study was designed to test whether signatures of past pathogen exposure could be identified by cataloging public T cell receptors. The study profiled the T cell repertoires of 500 to 800 subjects by immunosequencing and related them to cytomegalovirus serostatus. Along with the approximately 620-subject first cohort, a separate validation cohort of over a hundred different subjects was used. To predict cytomegalovirus infection status, the study brought together high-throughput TCR immunosequencing, statistical association of individual TCRs with disease status, and machine learning. A later analysis re-examined previously published TCR beta repertoires from 600 to 700 donors and added high-resolution HLA genotyping to investigate patterns of TCR occurrence. In the later analysis, no new phenotypic data were used to find candidate immune exposures; instead, reliance was placed on TCR beta sequences and their occurrence across donors. To decide whether each TCR beta V gene segment behaved as functional or pseudogenic, an earlier analysis of some 540 of the donors relied on high-throughput TCR beta sequencing. Donor age, sex, ethnicity and CMV serostatus were collected together with the repertoire data. A later genetic analysis used genome-wide SNP genotypes for about three fifths of the 666 donors, treating that subset as a discovery cohort. All discovery cohort repertoires had been generated using a single sequencing platform. Both class I and class II loci were covered by HLA typing, at four-digit resolution. Typing coverage differed by locus: A, B, C, DRB1 and DQB1 were typed in roughly 620-630 donors, DQA1 in 522, DPA1 in 600 to 610, and DPB1 in 472. Because of strong linkage in the cohort, roughly five DR-DQ haplotypes were treated as single units for association and clustering. Across around 400 genotyped donors of the cohort, an average of about 200,000 unique TCR beta nucleotide sequences per donor were sequenced, and 15% to 20% of those sequences were non-productive. Overall study outcomes, separate from this receptor: A further reported finding was that TCR beta sequences accurately predicted the HLA-A and HLA-B alleles for most subjects in the first cohort. CMV serostatus was the only immune exposure information available for the cohort. The 87-base-pair reads could not distinguish some IMGT-functional V segments, including TRBV6-2 and TRBV6-3, so those segments were excluded. Several of the top co-occurrence clusters appeared to be linked to parvovirus B19, influenza, CMV and Epstein-Barr virus, according to a later analysis. Because counts were too low, fewer than 20 rarely observed V segments, including chromosome 9 orphons, were excluded from the earlier analysis of around 640 of the donors. A few of the identified cytomegalovirus-associated TCR beta chains were confirmed in vitro to be specific for cytomegalovirus antigens. An association between a missense DCLRE1C variant and V-gene and J-gene trimming of TCR beta chains was found in a later genetic analysis and replicated in an independent cohort. Specific HLA alleles were associated with over 15,000 TCR beta sequences at a false discovery rate of 0.05 in a later analysis. In the study, around 150 TCR beta chains were listed as associated with cytomegalovirus. Linkage disequilibrium might explain the correlated functional status among segregating V segments, but an unknown experimental factor could not be ruled out. Cytomegalovirus status was reported to be diagnosed by the classifier with high specificity and sensitivity in both the original and validation cohorts. In a later genetic analysis, fewer N-insertions in productive TCRs were reported among donors in an Asian-associated ancestry cluster than the roughly 670-donor mean. Compared with equally common non-associated chains, HLA-associated TCR beta chains in a later analysis were more clonally expanded and had lower generation probabilities. While some public TCRs were present in many individuals, most TCR sequences turned up only very rarely across donors. An earlier analysis of around 500 of the donors showed that most TCR beta V segments appeared in productive rearrangements either about 87% or about 30% of the time, which broadly matched IMGT annotations. According to the authors, the approach could potentially be generalized to other disease states and immunological phenotypes. In a later analysis, TCR association rates were found to vary across HLA loci, with the most associated TCRs seen for DRB1 alleles and the fewest for HLA-C alleles. Roughly uniform sequencing depth across donors was assumed in presence/absence analyses, although this assumption may not hold. A later analysis found that most CMV-associated TCR beta chains appeared HLA-restricted, with HLA associations seemingly driven largely by CMV exposure. The cohort was sequenced for TCR beta chains only, and without alpha or paired-chain data the features that could be detected were limited. HLA typing was unavailable for some donors at each locus, so association tests used only the typed subset. Strong co-occurrence of HLA alleles, especially DR and DQ, made assigning TCR associations to individual alleles difficult. The sequencing pipeline was judged likely to have produced a cluster of highly shared sequence variants as a technical artifact.

With regard to this clone: What antigen it recognizes has not been identified. No much larger clone is present one base from it, and per-base qualities are unavailable.

For CDR1 and CDR2, the germline V gene lists SNHLY and FYNNEI. The CDR3, from cysteine to phenylalanine, totals 15 residues. Left in the record is the CDR3 DNA by itself, 45 bases read in frame from the first base. V is pruned by 3 bases and J by 3 bases, leaving 1 base of the junction without a gene match. The library was prepared using the immunoSEQ multiplex PCR assay. A mixture of 60 forward primers for TCR Vbeta segments and 13 reverse primers for TCR Jbeta segments was used in the multiplex PCR. Amplification of the CDR3 region of rearranged TCR beta genes was performed with a multiplex PCR assay on genomic DNA. Amplified TCR beta libraries were sequenced as 87-base-pair reads on the Illumina HiSeq System. Processing in the source paper ran as follows. Across the 600 to 700 repertoires, a later analysis counted 80 million or so unique TCR beta chains, approximately 10 million of which were shared by at least two donors. Raw reads were error-corrected and collapsed into unique sequences with a nearest-neighbor algorithm that merged closely related sequences to remove PCR and sequencing errors. To assign V, D and J gene segments, CDR3 sequences were aligned to IMGT reference sequences. For a sequence to be retained, a match of at least six nucleotides to both a V gene segment and a J gene segment was required. Rearrangements were classified as productive when the CDR3 lacked stop codons and remained in frame with V and J, and all other rearrangements were classified as non-productive. Following IMGT convention, CDR3 was defined as the stretch from the second conserved V-encoded cysteine to the conserved J-encoded phenylalanine. Sequences without an unambiguous match to a single V gene segment were excluded from the earlier analysis of approximately 600 of the donors. In an earlier analysis of around 600 of the donors, V segments were called functional above 56.7% productive rearrangements and were called segregating when the between-donor standard deviation exceeded 5%. A statistical classification framework was built for diagnosing cytomegalovirus status from the catalog of TCR beta chain sequences. A later analysis assigned V and J genes by comparing TCR nucleotide sequences with IMGT/GENE-DB human TR gene sequences. In a later analysis, CDR3 sequences and most-parsimonious VDJ recombination scenarios were assigned using the TCRdist pipeline. In a later analysis, every TCR beta chain was defined by the combination of its CDR3 amino acid sequence and its V-gene family, and reads without a unique V-gene family were dropped. A later analysis removed over 500 highly shared, low-generation-probability nucleotide sequences to deal with suspected cross-contamination and a sequencing artifact. For each public chain, a later analysis derived a clonal expansion index from normalized ranks of inferred template counts within each repertoire. In a later analysis, generation probabilities were computed using a VDJ recombination model fitted to out-of-frame rearrangements, and the results were checked against IGoR. In a later analysis, TCR-TCR, TCR-HLA and TCR-CMV co-occurrence was scored with hypergeometric tests, and a repertoire-size bias correction was applied to TCR pairs. In a later analysis, false discovery rates were estimated by permuting HLA or CMV assignments 20 times. In a later analysis, co-occurring TCRs were grouped with DBSCAN, and TCRdist sequence similarity was added when clustering was performed within HLA-allele-positive subsets. Repertoires with fewer than 30,000 or more than 120,000 public chains were left out of co-occurrence clustering, as were four to six repertoires with anomalous nucleotide sharing. TCRdb retrieved this table from immuneACCESS and kept in-frame rearrangements only. Not all clones are present; in checked studies, unresolved V genes account for under half, and no reason is known for the remainder. That table is the source of V, J and clone size, and D and trimming were worked out from the DNA. The sample table shows 90,000 or so clones, and under 80% are seen once. Roughly a tenth of the sample belongs to the ten largest clones.

The cohort consisted of more than 650 healthy bone marrow donors. At the time of sampling, every cohort member was nominally healthy, though immune exposures that went unrecorded were likely present. The donor was CMV seropositive and belonged to the group of some 290 seropositive cohort members. A peripheral blood sample was provided by each donor, and peripheral blood mononuclear cells were used for TCR beta sequencing. The Qiagen DNeasy Blood Extraction Kit was used to extract genomic DNA from the blood cell samples. The sequence derives from a man younger than 45 in good health and CMV-seropositive. The sample consisted of PBMCs. The chain was built from TRBV2 and TRBJ1-6; TRBD1 fits 8 bases in the junction. The nucleotide sequence reads TGTGCCAGCAGTGAGGGACAGGTCTATAATTCACCCCTCCACTTT. It is translated as CASSEGQVYNSPLHF. This CDR3, with the reference TRBV2 and TRBJ1-6 proteins standing in past its ends, gives the full variable domain EPEVTQTPSHQVTQMGQEVILRCVPISNHLYFYWYRQILGQKVEFLVSFYNNEISEKSEIFDDQFSVERPDGSNFTLKIRSTKLEDSAMYFCASSEGQVYNSPLHFGNGTRLTVT.